The T cell receptor beta chain under discussion was sequenced for a study of Ad26.COV2.S vaccination and SARS-CoV-2 variants. The treatment was: some 20 received Ad26.COV2.S at low or high dose, single or two shots; about 5 received placebo; per-sample allocation not given. Sampling took place 63 days after the first vaccine or placebo injection. The assay was immunoSEQ multiplex PCR, and TCRdb's table has in-frame clones only and misses some. The repertoire holds about 420,000 clones, with roughly 90% as singletons. The CDR3 runs to 13 residues. V gave up 0 bases and J gave up 12 bases, with 11 bases separating them. Germline V CDR1 and CDR2: SGHAT, FQNNGV.

This material consisted of peripheral blood, taken in a trial of Ad26.COV2.S vaccine versus placebo. This receptor was identified in a person between 18 and 59 years old who received the Ad26.COV2.S COVID-19 vaccine or a placebo. The rearrangement joins TRBV11-2 to TRBJ1-4; D not resolved. The CDR3 loop is CASSLDRGGELFF. CDR3 nucleotides: TGTGCCAGCAGCTTAGATCGGGGTGGGGAACTGTTTTTT. Drawing the rest from reference TRBV11-2 and TRBJ1-4, the complete variable domain is EAGVAQSPRYKIIEKRQSVAFWCNPISGHATLYWYQQILGQGPKLLIQFQNNGVVDDSQLPKDRFSAERLKGVDSTLKIQPAKLEDSAVYLCASSLDRGGELFFGSGTQLSVL.